These 29 T cell receptor beta chains share one sample of origin, sequenced in a study of liver allograft versus peripheral blood T cells. The wider study: The study compared liver allograft T cell receptor repertoires against peripheral blood repertoires of liver transplant recipients.

MiXCR, applied by TCRdb to the reads, yields one record per CDR3 protein. The data hold approximately 6,400 distinct CDR3 sequences, with roughly 15% observed a single time. The receptors shown here come from a human patient who had a liver transplant. Some T cells may possibly be graft donor cells.

This clonotype was seen at least ten times. The chain has TRBV24-1 and TRBJ2-7, with 7 bases fitting TRBD2. The CDR3 runs 13 residues. Germline CDR1 KGHDR, CDR2 SFDVKD. Germline trimming cut 7 bases from V and 3 bases from J; bases unmatched to any gene: 5. DNA of the CDR3: TGTGCCACCAGGAGCGGGAAGGACTACGAGCAGTACTTC. Its protein product is CATRSGKDYEQYF.

This sequence joins TRBV5-6 and TRBJ2-7; 9 bases line up with TRBD1. CDR1 is SGHDT, CDR2 YYEEEE, per germline. The V gene end was trimmed by 0 bases and the J gene end by 2 bases; junction bases not matched to a gene: 6. The CDR3 loop spans 16 amino acids. Written as DNA, the CDR3 is TGTGCCAGCAGCTTGGACCCGGGACAGGGAACCTACGAGCAGTACTTC. Its translation: CASSLDPGQGTYEQYF.

This clonotype was seen only a few times. The chain couples TRBV9 to TRBJ1-1; no clear D gene. Germline V gene lookup returns CDR1 SGDLS and CDR2 YYNGEE. The CDR3 sequence is 16 residues long. V lost 0 bases to trimming and J lost 4 bases, with 16 bases between them. CDR3 bases: TGTGCCAGCAGCGTAGCCTCTACTACAAGAGTCACTGAAGCTTTCTTT. This encodes CASSVASTTRVTEAFF.

The chain uses TRBV6-1 and TRBJ1-5, with D perhaps TRBD1 (6 bases). From germline, CDR1 is MNHNS and CDR2 SASEGT. V gave up 5 bases and J gave up 4 bases, with 12 bases separating them. The length of the CDR3 is 14 residues. CDR3 loop: CASSTGFRNQPQHF. Written as DNA, the CDR3 is TGTGCCAGCAGTACAGGGTTTAGGAATCAGCCCCAGCATTTT.

Sample share makes this clonotype large. The genes are TRBV15 and TRBJ1-2; D not resolved. The V gene's germline CDR1 is LNHNV and CDR2 YYDKDF (reference sequence). V was pared by 5 bases and J by 4 bases, with 17 bases between. The CDR3 contains 15 residues. The CDR3 protein is CATSPVELGGYGYTF. As DNA, the CDR3 is TGTGCCACCAGCCCCGTCGAGCTCGGCGGCTATGGCTACACCTTC.

This clonotype is labeled as medium-sized. V is TRBV29-1 and J is TRBJ2-2; no definite D call. Germline CDR1 SQVTM, CDR2 ANQGSEA. V lost 5 bases to trimming and J lost 6 bases, with 7 bases between them. CDR3 length: 11 residues. The CDR3 DNA reads as TGCAGCGTTTGGGGATCCGGGGAGCTGTTTTTT. Translation gives CSVWGSGELFF.

This clonotype was observed a few times. The V and J genes are TRBV27 and TRBJ2-7; TRBD2 matches at 14 bases. Germline CDR1 MNHEY, CDR2 SMNVEV (reference sequence). This CDR3 is 13 amino acids long. The V segment lost 8 bases and the J segment 4 bases; nucleotides outside the gene matches: 1. As DNA, the CDR3 is TGTGCCAGCGGGACTAGCGGGGGATACGAGCAGTACTTC. It codes for CASGTSGGYEQYF.

The table lists this clonotype with many counts. The CDR3 here is CASSSGTVSTDTQYF. The CDR3 DNA sequence: TGTGCCAGCAGTTCAGGGACGGTGAGCACAGATACGCAGTATTTT. This rearrangement joins TRBV6-5 to TRBJ2-3; D is perhaps TRBD1 or TRBD2 (5 bases each). From germline, CDR1 is MNHEY and CDR2 SVGAGI. The CDR3 is 15 residues long. V lost 4 bases, J lost 0 bases, and 11 bases lay in between.

This clonotype is labeled medium-sized (0.01 to 0.1%). This chain links TRBV27 with TRBJ2-1, with 10 bases identical to TRBD2. V lost 5 bases and J lost 7; bases outside the gene matches: 11. Germline CDR1 reads MNHEY; CDR2 reads SMNVEV (reference sequence). The CDR3 sequence is 16 residues long. DNA for the CDR3: TGTGCCAGCAGTCCGTCCCTAGCGGGAGTATTTAATGAGCAGTTCTTC. Translation: CASSPSLAGVFNEQFF.

V is TRBV5-6 and J is TRBJ2-2; TRBD2 might be the D (6 bases). Germline V lookup: CDR1 SGHDT, CDR2 YYEEEE. This CDR3 spans 15 amino acids. Trimming removed 0 bases at V and 5 bases at J, with 11 bases between. CDR3 nucleotides: TGTGCCAGCAGCTTGGGGGGGGAAGAAACCGGGGAGCTGTTTTTT. Amino acids: CASSLGGEETGELFF.

This clonotype was seen repeatedly, ten times or more. The CDR3 protein is CATSRASGGGTEAFF. Written as DNA, the CDR3 is TGTGCCACCAGCAGAGCTTCAGGGGGCGGCACTGAAGCTTTCTTT. The V gene is TRBV15, the J gene TRBJ1-1; 8 bases are shared with TRBD1. CDR3 length equals 15 residues. Germline values: CDR1 LNHNV, CDR2 YYDKDF (reference sequence). With 1 base clipped from V and 4 bases from J, the junction kept 5 bases outside the gene matches.

The chain has TRBV20-1 and TRBJ2-7; TRBD1 matches 9 bases. Germline CDR1 is DFQATT and CDR2 is SNEGSKA (reference sequence). CDR3 length equals 15 residues. The V gene end was trimmed by 1 base and the J gene end by 5 bases; junction bases not matched to a gene: 9. CDR3 residues: CSARVIGTGFHEQYF. The CDR3 nucleotides read TGCAGTGCTAGAGTTATAGGGACAGGGTTCCACGAGCAGTACTTC.

This clonotype is labeled medium-sized. CDR3 amino acids: CATSGQGRADTQYF. CDR3 sequence (DNA): TGTGCCACCAGCGGACAGGGAAGGGCAGATACGCAGTATTTT. This chain joins TRBV24-1 and TRBJ2-3; 8 bases agree with TRBD1. Germline trimming cut 7 bases from V and 4 bases from J; bases unmatched to any gene: 6. The CDR3 has 14 residues. Germline V gene data show CDR1 as KGHDR and CDR2 as SFDVKD.

This clonotype is deemed medium-sized. J is TRBJ1-1 and V is TRBV19; D is undetermined. The CDR3 runs 13 residues. The V end was cut by 1 base, the J end by 5 bases, with 8 bases between. CDR1 and CDR2 from the germline V gene are LNHDA and SQIVND (reference sequence). The CDR3 sequence: CASSIGGETEAFF. Here the CDR3 DNA reads TGTGCCAGTAGTATAGGGGGTGAGACTGAAGCTTTCTTT.

The sample holds many counts of this clonotype. This chain connects TRBV14 to TRBJ1-4, with TRBD1 matching 10 bases. J was trimmed by 7 bases and V by 2 bases; bases with no gene match: 4. The CDR3 sequence is 15 residues long. Germline V CDR1 and CDR2: SGHDN, FVKESK. The CDR3 sequence: CASSQQTGGLEKLFF. CDR3 sequence (DNA): TGTGCCAGCAGCCAACAGACAGGGGGCCTTGAAAAACTGTTTTTT.

In this sample, this clonotype is medium-sized (0.01 to 0.1%). The rearrangement uses TRBV29-1 and TRBJ1-4; tentative D call: TRBD1 (6 bases). The germline V gene has CDR1 SQVTM and CDR2 ANQGSEA. The CDR3 length is 13 residues. Trimming stripped 3 bases from V and 2 bases from J, with 7 bases between. The CDR3 spells CSVDGGTNEKLFF. Written as DNA, the CDR3 is TGCAGCGTTGATGGGGGCACTAATGAAAAACTGTTTTTT.

This clonotype occurred a few times. This rearrangement joins TRBV28 to TRBJ2-7; 11 bases match TRBD2. The J segment lost 7 bases and the V segment lost 6 bases, leaving 8 bases of the junction unmatched. Germline V gene lookup returns CDR1 MDHEN and CDR2 SYDVKM. This CDR3 has 14 amino acids. In nucleotides, the CDR3 is TGTGCCAGCAGCCCCACTAGCGGGAGCGATGAGCAGTACTTC. Protein sequence: CASSPTSGSDEQYF.

This clonotype is deemed medium-sized. The chain couples TRBV10-3 to TRBJ1-2, with 11 bases lining up with TRBD1. V lost 4 bases to trimming and J lost 7 bases; unmatched junction nucleotides: 5. This CDR3 contains 14 residues. Looked up from germline, CDR1 is ENHRY and CDR2 is SYGVKD. Written as DNA, the CDR3 is TGTGCCATCAGTGTGGGACAGGGGGTCTTTGGCTACACCTTC. This translates into CAISVGQGVFGYTF.

Relative to its sample, this clonotype is medium-sized. The CDR3 DNA follows: TGTGCCAGCTCTAGTAGATCGAGTGTCGGGGATTGGGGTGAGCAGTTCTTC. Its protein is CASSSRSSVGDWGEQFF. This rearrangement joins TRBV6-2 or TRBV6-3 to TRBJ2-1; a possible D gene is TRBD2 (5 bases). CDR1 and CDR2 from the germline V gene are MNHEY and SVGEGT. There are 17 residues in the CDR3. The V end lost 8 bases, the J end lost 9 bases, and 29 bases lay between the germline ends.

This clonotype occurred once. The junction differs from germline at one of its ends, possibly a read error. The chain joins TRBV28 to TRBJ2-7, with a weak D call TRBD1 (5 bases). Germline loops: CDR1 MDHEN, CDR2 SYDVKM. This CDR3 has 14 amino acids. CDR3 in amino acids: CASSFAGNGYEKYF. The CDR3 coding sequence is TGTGCCAGCAGTTTTGCAGGGAATGGGTACGAGAAGTACTTC.

This clonotype was found a few times. The genes are TRBV6-5 and TRBJ1-1; 9 positions match TRBD1. The CDR3 covers 15 residues. V shed 6 bases, J shed 5 bases, and the junction held 10 bases outside the gene matches. Germline CDR1 MNHEY, CDR2 SVGAGI. Written as DNA, the CDR3 is TGTGCCAGCAGACAACTTGGGACAGGGAGGACTGAAGCTTTCTTT. This encodes CASRQLGTGRTEAFF.

There are many counts of this clonotype. The genes are TRBV6-5 and TRBJ2-7; no clear D gene. The germline V gene has CDR1 MNHEY and CDR2 SVGAGI. This CDR3 region has 12 residues. The ends were cut back, 2 bases at V and 6 bases at J, with 8 bases in the middle. CDR3 nucleotide sequence: TGTGCCAGCAGTTACCCCGGCAGCGAGCAGTACTTC. Translation: CASSYPGSEQYF.

This clonotype came up a few times. The germline gene is not matched at one end of the junction; a read error may be the cause. J is TRBJ2-3 and V is TRBV10-3; the D gene is possibly TRBD2 (5 bases). This CDR3 is 11 amino acids long. The germline gives CDR1 ENHRY, CDR2 SYGVKD. The CDR3 spells CGSGNTDTQYF. CDR3 bases: TGCGGATCGGGGAACACAGATACGCAGTATTTT.

The rearrangement uses TRBV20-1 and TRBJ2-1, with D unresolved. Germline V gives CDR1 DFQATT, CDR2 SNEGSKA (reference sequence). The CDR3 runs to 15 residues. Trimming shortened V by 6 bases and J by 0 bases, and 15 bases separated the two germline ends. The CDR3 sequence: CSAYPYQSSYNEQFF. The CDR3 coding sequence is TGCAGTGCCTACCCATACCAGAGCTCCTACAATGAGCAGTTCTTC.

In its sample, this clonotype was seen many times. The chain recombines TRBV15 with TRBJ1-5; D is ambiguous. The germline gives CDR1 LNHNV, CDR2 YYDKDF (reference sequence). V was pared by 5 bases and J by 3 bases, with 14 bases between. This CDR3 spans 15 amino acids. As DNA, the CDR3 is TGTGCCACCAGCCCTTCGGGGAGCGACAATCAGCCCCAGCATTTT. It codes for CATSPSGSDNQPQHF.

This clonotype has just a few counts. The chain employs TRBV27 and TRBJ1-5, with D perhaps TRBD1 (5 bases). The CDR3 consists of 16 residues. CDR1 and CDR2 (germline): MNHEY, SMNVEV (reference sequence). Trimming pared 2 bases from V and 0 bases from J, leaving 11 bases between. The DNA of the CDR3 is TGTGCCAGCAGTTTAGGGGCGGCTTATAGCAATCAGCCCCAGCATTTT. Translated, it gives CASSLGAAYSNQPQHF.

This clonotype appeared many times. The chain joins TRBV24-1 to TRBJ2-3; no clear D gene. V lost 8 bases to trimming and J lost 2 bases, with 13 bases between them. CDR1 KGHDR and CDR2 SFDVKD come from the germline V gene. The CDR3 loop spans 14 amino acids. The CDR3 protein is CATKATYDTDTQYF. The DNA for the CDR3 is TGTGCCACCAAAGCGACCTACGACACAGATACGCAGTATTTT.

This clonotype was recorded many times. V is TRBV5-6 and J is TRBJ1-2, with no clear D. The germline V and J ends were trimmed by 4 bases and 3 bases, with 10 bases remaining between them. This CDR3 region has 13 residues. CDR1 is SGHDT, CDR2 YYEEEE, per germline. CDR3 nucleotide sequence: TGTGCCAGCAGCCTCGAAGGGCACTATGGCTACACCTTC. As protein: CASSLEGHYGYTF.

By sample share, this clonotype is medium-sized. This rearrangement joins TRBV29-1 to TRBJ1-2; D perhaps matches TRBD1 (6 bases). The CDR3 consists of 12 residues. V gave up 3 bases and J gave up 3 bases, with 8 bases separating them. Germline V CDR1 and CDR2: SQVTM, ANQGSEA. CDR3: CSVEGADYGYTF. The CDR3 nucleotides read TGCAGCGTTGAGGGGGCGGACTATGGCTACACCTTC.